This record covers a single T cell receptor beta chain. Its target is unknown. This record comes from a study of T cells in Graves' hyperthyroidism and ophthalmopathy. CDR3 size: 12 residues. Germline V gene data show CDR1 as SEHNR and CDR2 as FQNEAQ (reference sequence). Trimming removed 4 bases at V and 8 bases at J, with 11 bases between. The study's findings and limits: Blood held most thyroid clonotypes expanded above 0.001 frequency.

TCR beta CDR3 sequences were amplified from RNA transcripts. A first-round RT-PCR of the TCR CDR3 used the HTBI primer set. TCRdb processed the multiplex PCR reads anew with MiXCR; each CDR3 protein has one entry. The sample holds around 600,000 distinct CDR3 sequences, around 16% seen once. The chain couples TRBV7-9 to TRBJ1-2; no firm D call. The TCR comes from a woman between 40 and 55 years old with Graves' ophthalmopathy. The source material was blood. Here the CDR3 DNA reads TGTGCCAGCAGCTCGGGTCCCGCAGGCTACACCTTC. Translating gives CASSSGPAGYTF.